These T cell receptor beta chains were read from a single sample in a study of vaccination effects on CD4 cells after COVID-19. Their antigen targets remain unknown. The data were produced by immunoSEQ multiplex PCR, yet TCRdb's version contains in-frame clones alone and is incomplete. The table lists 20,000 to 30,000 clones, almost 80% of them singletons, with 5.5% to 8% in the top ten. Sequenced material: CD4+ T cells from PBMCs cultured with SARS-CoV-2 spike peptides, taken after COVID-19 vaccination. The origin of the receptors is a human donor who received a COVID-19 vaccine. Some clones in this sample may be carry-over from other donors' samples. CDR3s include the opening cysteine and the closing phenylalanine or tryptophan. A D gene is named only where the DNA matches it firmly. The size entry is marked missing in some rows and otherwise reads once, few, many or a size class.

j_gene,abundance,v_gene,d_gene,CDR3aa,CDR3nt
TRBJ2-3,.,TRBV19,TRBD2,CASSLLAGGLGDTQYF,TGTGCCAGTAGCCTACTAGCGGGGGGGCTGGGAGATACGCAGTATTTT
TRBJ2-3,once,TRBV25-1,.,CASKGATSTDTQYF,TGTGCCAGCAAAGGTGCCACTAGCACAGATACGCAGTATTTT
TRBJ1-3,.,TRBV6-5,.,CASSREWLSGNTIYF,TGTGCCAGCAGCAGGGAATGGCTCTCTGGAAACACCATATATTTT
TRBJ2-6,.,TRBV19,.,CASKQGLGANVLTF,TGTGCCAGTAAACAGGGTCTAGGGGCCAACGTCCTGACTTTC
TRBJ1-5,.,TRBV24-1,.,CATSVGQNNQPQHF,TGTGCCACCAGTGTTGGGCAGAACAATCAGCCCCAGCATTTT
TRBJ2-5,once,TRBV5-6,.,CASRPTGFGETQYF,TGTGCCAGCAGACCCACAGGGTTTGGGGAGACCCAGTACTTC
TRBJ1-5,few,TRBV2,.,CASSETTLNQPQHF,TGTGCCAGCAGTGAAACGACCCTTAATCAGCCCCAGCATTTT
TRBJ1-5,.,TRBV29-1,.,CSVQHDSNQPQHF,TGCAGCGTCCAACATGATAGCAATCAGCCCCAGCATTTT
TRBJ2-3,.,TRBV29-1,TRBD2,CSAPERGITDTQYF,TGCAGCGCCCCCGAGCGGGGGATCACAGATACGCAGTATTTT
TRBJ1-5,few,TRBV6-5,.,CATIPRRTGNQPQHF,TGTGCCACCATACCCCGCAGGACGGGCAATCAGCCCCAGCATTTT
TRBJ2-3,.,TRBV6-5,.,CASSYSFHSHTDTQYF,TGTGCCAGCAGTTACTCGTTTCACTCACACACAGATACGCAGTATTTT
TRBJ1-5,.,TRBV18,TRBD1,CASSPDRVSNQPQHF,TGTGCCAGCTCCCCGGACAGGGTAAGCAATCAGCCCCAGCATTTT
TRBJ1-2,few,TRBV7-9,.,CASSDKNVYGYTF,TGTGCCAGCAGTGATAAGAACGTATATGGCTACACCTTC
TRBJ1-5,once,TRBV18,TRBD1,CASSPTGVLNQPQHF,TGTGCCAGCTCCCCGACAGGGGTACTCAATCAGCCCCAGCATTTT
TRBJ1-1,.,TRBV5-6,TRBD1,CASSDRDRGMNTEAFF,TGTGCCAGCAGCGACCGGGACAGGGGAATGAACACTGAAGCTTTCTTT
TRBJ2-2,once,TRBV4-1,TRBD1,CASRPGQGAGTGELFF,TGCGCCAGCAGACCGGGACAGGGTGCAGGAACCGGGGAGCTGTTTTTT
TRBJ1-5,.,TRBV6-5,.,CASRYLGDDQPQHF,TGTGCCAGTAGATACCTCGGGGACGATCAGCCCCAGCATTTT
TRBJ2-5,.,TRBV11-1,.,CASSRVGGQETQYF,TGTGCCAGCTCGCGGGTAGGGGGCCAAGAGACCCAGTACTTC
TRBJ2-1,.,TRBV6-4,.,CASSALQGSEQFF,TGTGCCAGCAGTGCCTTACAGGGAAGTGAGCAGTTCTTC
TRBJ1-5,.,TRBV19,.,CASSQGTGNQPQHF,TGTGCCAGTAGCCAGGGAACCGGCAATCAGCCCCAGCATTTT
TRBJ2-5,.,TRBV2,.,CASRQEETQYF,TGTGCCAGCAGGCAGGAAGAGACCCAGTACTTC
TRBJ2-2,.,TRBV5-1,TRBD2,CASSPRTSSGELFF,TGCGCCAGCAGCCCTAGGACTAGCTCCGGGGAGCTGTTTTTT
TRBJ2-4,.,TRBV19,TRBD1,CASSISGGLAKNIQYF,TGTGCCAGTAGTATCTCAGGGGGCTTAGCCAAAAACATTCAGTACTTC
TRBJ2-1,.,TRBV4-1,TRBD1,CASSQDPGQGHNEQFF,TGCGCCAGCAGCCAAGATCCCGGACAGGGTCACAATGAGCAGTTCTTC
TRBJ2-5,once,TRBV18,TRBD1,CASSPMTGEETQYF,TGTGCCAGCTCACCGATGACAGGGGAAGAGACCCAGTACTTC
TRBJ1-3,.,TRBV28,.,CASVPASGNTIYF,TGTGCCAGCGTACCAGCCTCTGGAAACACCATATATTTT
TRBJ1-1,.,TRBV7-9,TRBD1,CASSFTGGSEAFF,TGTGCCAGCAGCTTCACAGGGGGCTCTGAAGCTTTCTTT
TRBJ2-3,.,TRBV3-1/TRBV3-2,.,CASRGEDTQYF,TGTGCCAGCAGGGGTGAAGATACGCAGTATTTT
TRBJ1-2,.,TRBV7-2,.,CASSPGADYGYTF,TGTGCCAGCAGCCCGGGGGCAGATTATGGCTACACCTTC
TRBJ1-4,.,TRBV6-5,TRBD1,CASRPGDRPEKLFF,TGTGCCAGCAGACCAGGGGACAGGCCAGAAAAACTGTTTTTT
TRBJ1-5,.,TRBV7-2,TRBD1,CASSLVGDRGTNQPQHF,TGTGCCAGCAGCTTAGTTGGGGACAGGGGGACCAATCAGCCCCAGCATTTT
TRBJ2-2,.,TRBV5-1,TRBD1,CASSGTAINTGELFF,TGCGCCAGCTCCGGGACAGCAATAAACACCGGGGAGCTGTTTTTT
TRBJ1-5,.,TRBV2,TRBD1,CASREGRGPQPQHF,TGTGCCAGCAGAGAAGGCAGGGGGCCCCAGCCCCAGCATTTT
TRBJ1-6,.,TRBV2,.,CASSVGANSPLHF,TGTGCCAGCAGTGTTGGAGCTAATTCACCCCTCCACTTT
TRBJ1-2,.,TRBV19,.,CASSIDPRGWDGYTF,TGTGCCAGTAGTATAGATCCCCGGGGTTGGGACGGCTACACCTTC
TRBJ2-5,.,TRBV30,.,CALSRGPRHQETQYF,TGTGCCCTAAGCCGGGGCCCACGCCACCAAGAGACCCAGTACTTC
TRBJ2-5,.,TRBV30,.,CAWGGNQETQYF,TGTGCCTGGGGGGGGAACCAAGAGACCCAGTACTTC
TRBJ1-2,.,TRBV28,.,CASSPQVRSGYTF,TGTGCCAGCAGTCCCCAGGTACGCTCCGGCTACACCTTC
TRBJ1-5,.,TRBV21-1,.,CASSKVLQGRSNQPQHF,TGTGCCAGCAGCAAAGTATTGCAGGGAAGAAGCAATCAGCCCCAGCATTTT
TRBJ2-5,.,TRBV5-6,TRBD2,CASSSLAGTQETQYF,TGTGCCAGCAGCTCTCTAGCGGGGACTCAAGAGACCCAGTACTTC
TRBJ1-5,.,TRBV28,.,CASSRPRVFGIKSNQPQHF,TGTGCCAGCAGCCGACCCCGGGTTTTTGGGATTAAAAGCAATCAGCCCCAGCATTTT
TRBJ1-5,.,TRBV24-1,TRBD1,CATSDGYRGSNQPQHF,TGTGCCACCAGTGATGGGTACAGGGGTAGCAATCAGCCCCAGCATTTT
TRBJ2-4,.,TRBV5-1,TRBD2,CASSLDGTSGDIQYF,TGCGCCAGCAGCTTGGATGGGACTAGCGGCGACATTCAGTACTTC
TRBJ1-6,.,TRBV5-1,.,CASSFNSRGGPTSPLHF,TGCGCCAGCAGCTTTAATAGCCGGGGCGGGCCAACTTCACCCCTCCACTTT
TRBJ1-1,.,TRBV28,.,CASSSFPNTEAFF,TGTGCCAGCAGCTCCTTTCCGAACACTGAAGCTTTCTTT
TRBJ2-1,.,TRBV7-3,TRBD2,CASSLWASGSVYNEQFF,TGTGCCAGCAGCTTATGGGCTAGCGGGAGTGTCTACAATGAGCAGTTCTTC
TRBJ2-3,.,TRBV5-1,.,CASSLRPDTTDTQYF,TGCGCCAGCAGCTTGAGGCCAGACACCACAGATACGCAGTATTTT
TRBJ2-5,.,TRBV6-5,.,CASSFATQMKTQYF,TGTGCCAGCAGTTTTGCGACGCAAATGAAGACCCAGTACTTC
TRBJ2-2,.,TRBV18,.,CASSPPAFSNTGELFF,TGTGCCAGCTCACCACCTGCCTTCAGCAACACCGGGGAGCTGTTTTTT
TRBJ1-5,.,TRBV4-1,.,CASSQDGGQGYQPQHF,TGCGCCAGCAGCCAAGACGGCGGTCAGGGGTATCAGCCCCAGCATTTT
TRBJ2-3,.,TRBV6-5,TRBD2,CASSYRGTSGTDTQYF,TGTGCCAGCAGTTACCGGGGGACTAGCGGCACAGATACGCAGTATTTT
TRBJ1-2,.,TRBV19,.,CASSRDGYGYTF,TGTGCCAGTAGTAGGGACGGCTATGGCTACACCTTC
TRBJ2-3,.,TRBV29-1,TRBD2,CSVGGTSGGLVSTDTQYF,TGCAGCGTTGGTGGGACTAGCGGGGGCCTAGTATCCACAGATACGCAGTATTTT
TRBJ1-5,.,TRBV5-5,.,CASSADPSSNQPQHF,TGTGCCAGCAGCGCGGACCCGTCGAGCAATCAGCCCCAGCATTTT